A single sample gave rise to the 31 T cell receptor beta chains below, sequenced in a study of blood T cell repertoires in COVID-19. The protocol was immunoSEQ multiplex PCR, while the TCRdb copy is restricted to in-frame clones and leaves out a portion. The sample contains around 100,000 clones, more than 85% of which appear only once. Material for sequencing was peripheral blood. The receptors come from a man aged 25 to 45 in a cohort sampled during active COVID-19.

The V call is TRBV27, the J call TRBJ2-7, with TRBD1 identical over 7 bases. Germline values: CDR1 MNHEY, CDR2 SMNVEV (reference sequence). With V trimmed by 6 bases and J by 7 bases, 15 bases remained unmatched. CDR3 length equals 15 residues. CDR3 coding DNA: TGTGCCAGCAGCTCTGGGACAGTCTCTACGAGGGAGCAGTACTTC. Translation: CASSSGTVSTREQYF.

The V and J genes are TRBV10-3 and TRBJ2-7; tentative D call: TRBD1 (5 bases). V lost 4 bases to trimming and J lost 5 bases, with 12 bases between them. The V gene's germline CDR1 is ENHRY and CDR2 SYGVKD. The CDR3 spans 13 residues. CDR3 loop: CAISAGFGDEQYF. The DNA of the CDR3 is TGTGCCATCAGTGCAGGGTTCGGAGACGAGCAGTACTTC.

This chain joins TRBV6-5 and TRBJ1-1; 9 nucleotides match TRBD1. The CDR3 consists of 12 residues. Germline-derived CDR1 and CDR2 are MNHEY and SVGAGI. Trimming took 6 bases from V and 4 from J; bases not matched to a gene: 0. DNA of the CDR3: TGTGCCAGCAGGACAGGGGGCACTGAAGCTTTCTTT. Translated: CASRTGGTEAFF.

The chain employs TRBV4-1 and TRBJ1-5; 9 positions match TRBD1. This CDR3 comprises 16 residues. Germline lookup yields CDR1 MGHRA and CDR2 YSYEKL. V was pared by 0 bases and J by 5 bases, with 5 bases of the junction left unmatched. For the CDR3, the DNA is TGCGCCAGCAGCCAAGATCAGACAGGGGGATATCAGCCCCAGCATTTT. Translated, it gives CASSQDQTGGYQPQHF.

The chain recombines TRBV13 with TRBJ1-2, with no clear D. This CDR3 has 16 residues. Trimming removed 4 bases at V and 6 bases at J, with 21 bases between. Looked up from germline, CDR1 is PRHDT and CDR2 is FYEKMQ (reference sequence). The CDR3: CASSSWLEGISDGYTF. CDR3 DNA sequence: TGTGCCAGCAGCTCCTGGTTAGAGGGAATAAGCGATGGCTACACCTTC.

The chain is built from TRBV3-1 (or the pseudogene TRBV3-2) and TRBJ2-5; 7 positions agree with TRBD1. The J call may be mistaken, given a closer DNA end match to TRBJ2-7. The CDR3 contains 14 residues. The germline gives CDR1 LGHDT, CDR2 YNNKEL (reference sequence). This CDR3 reads CASSQGDRAYEQYF. Here the CDR3 DNA reads TGTGCCAGCAGCCAAGGCGACAGGGCCTACGAGCAGTACTTC.

The chain carries TRBV19 and TRBJ2-1; possibly TRBD1 for D (6 bases). The CDR3 is 13 residues long. The V end lost 6 bases, the J end lost 3 bases, and 9 bases lay between the germline ends. Germline CDR1 is LNHDA and CDR2 is SQIVND (reference sequence). The CDR3 DNA reads TGTGCCAGTAGCCGGACAGACTACAATGAGCAGTTCTTC. This gives the protein CASSRTDYNEQFF.

J is TRBJ1-3 and V is TRBV3-1 (or the pseudogene TRBV3-2); TRBD1 matches 10 bases. V lost 4 bases to trimming and J lost 4 bases; unmatched junction nucleotides: 4. Germline V lookup: CDR1 LGHDT, CDR2 YNNKEL (reference sequence). CDR3 length: 15 amino acids. CDR3 sequence reads: CASSRQGARGNTIYF. CDR3 nucleotides: TGTGCCAGCAGCCGACAGGGGGCGAGGGGAAACACCATATATTTT.

The rearrangement joins TRBV7-2 to TRBJ2-6; 11 nucleotides line up with TRBD1. The CDR3 is 19 amino acids. The germline CDR1 and CDR2 sequences are SGHTA and FQGNSA. The V gene end was trimmed by 3 bases and the J gene end by 0 bases; junction bases not matched to a gene: 7. CDR3 sequence (DNA): TGTGCCAGCAGCTTGCGTTCCGGGACAGGGGGCTCTGGGGCCAACGTCCTGACTTTC. Its translation: CASSLRSGTGGSGANVLTF.

The CDR3 DNA is TGTGCCAGCAGTCTGGACAGGGAACATGAGCAGTTCTTC. It specifies CASSLDREHEQFF. The gene calls are TRBV2 and TRBJ2-1, with 8 positions matching TRBD1. The CDR3 totals 13 residues. The germline V gene has CDR1 SNHLY and CDR2 FYNNEI. Trimming took 5 bases from V and 8 from J; bases not matched to a gene: 5.

V usage is TRBV6-6 and J usage is TRBJ2-5; 8 positions agree with TRBD2. Germline CDR1 is MNHNY and CDR2 is SVGAGI (reference sequence). J gave up 2 bases and V 5 bases, and 7 bases lay outside the gene matches. This CDR3 spans 15 amino acids. The CDR3 DNA sequence: TGTGCCAGCAGTGGCGTGCGGGGGGTACAAGAGACCCAGTACTTC. It codes for CASSGVRGVQETQYF.

This sequence joins TRBV25-1 and TRBJ2-2, with 7 positions matching TRBD1. Trimming removed 4 bases from V and 6 bases from J; junction bases left unmatched: 14. The germline V gene has CDR1 MGHDK and CDR2 SYGVNS. The CDR3 sequence is 17 residues long. CDR3 protein: CASSGYYRDRSAGELFF. CDR3 DNA: TGTGCCAGCAGTGGTTACTACCGGGACAGAAGCGCCGGGGAGCTGTTTTTT.

The chain is built from TRBV6-4 and TRBJ2-1; 7 bases align to TRBD1. V lost 6 bases to trimming and J lost 0 bases; unmatched junction nucleotides: 11. The CDR3 contains 17 residues. CDR1 is MRHNA and CDR2 is SNTAGT in the germline V gene. The CDR3 coding sequence is TGTGCCAGCAGCCTCCGGGACAGCAAAGTCTCCTACAATGAGCAGTTCTTC. Amino acid sequence: CASSLRDSKVSYNEQFF.

A note on this clone: Additional DNA sequences in this sample encode the identical CDR3. V gene TRBV30 combines with J gene TRBJ2-7, with TRBD2 as a possible D gene (5 bases). V lost 3 bases to trimming and J lost 3 bases, with 6 bases between them. Germline-derived CDR1 and CDR2 are GTSNPN and SVGIG (reference sequence). The CDR3 totals 11 residues. Here the CDR3 reads CAWSRGYEQYF. The CDR3 DNA is TGTGCCTGGAGCCGGGGCTACGAGCAGTACTTC.

The chain is built from TRBV18 and TRBJ2-7; the D is unclear. The CDR3 runs to 15 residues. Germline V CDR1 and CDR2: KGHSH, LQKENI. Trimming took 2 bases from V and 3 from J, leaving 14 bases between them. The CDR3 coding sequence is TGTGCCAGCTCACCATTGGGCCGGATCAACTACGAGCAGTACTTC. Its protein is CASSPLGRINYEQYF. The full variable domain, completed using reference TRBV18 and TRBJ2-7, is NAGVMQNPRHLVRRRGQEARLRCSPMKGHSHVYWYRQLPEEGLKFMVYLQKENIIDESGMPKERFSAEFPKEGPSILRIQQVVRGDSAAYFCASSPLGRINYEQYFGPGTRLTVT.

Note on this clone: This CDR3 is also generated by other DNA sequences in the sample. The gene calls are TRBV5-1 and TRBJ2-5, with D uncertain. Germline-derived CDR1 and CDR2 are SGHRS and YFSETQ. Trimming took 3 bases from V and 5 from J, leaving 5 bases between them. This CDR3 contains 11 residues. The CDR3 region is CASSYKETQYF. The CDR3 nucleotides read TGCGCCAGCAGCTACAAGGAGACCCAGTACTTC. Looking up the rest from reference TRBV5-1 and TRBJ2-5 gives the full variable domain: KAGVTQTPRYLIKTRGQQVTLSCSPISGHRSVSWYQQTPGQGLQFLFEYFSETQRNKGNFPGRFSGRQFSNSRSEMNVSTLELGDSALYLCASSYKETQYFGPGTRLLVL.

This clone was seen more than once but under ten times. The chain uses TRBV29-1 and TRBJ2-7, with 7 bases aligning to TRBD1. Germline values: CDR1 SQVTM, CDR2 ANQGSEA. With 6 bases clipped from V and 6 bases from J, the junction kept 14 bases outside the gene matches. This CDR3 is built from 14 residues. The CDR3 loop reads CSVPRPDRPSEQYF. The CDR3, as DNA: TGCAGCGTCCCTAGACCGGACAGGCCTAGCGAGCAGTACTTC.

The chain links TRBV6-5 to TRBJ1-4, with D tentatively TRBD1 (6 bases). Germline assignment: CDR1 MNHEY and CDR2 SVGAGI. The V and J ends lost 6 bases and 8 bases respectively, with 10 bases between them. The CDR3 is made up of 12 amino acids. CDR3 protein: CASRGGGEKLFF. CDR3 in DNA: TGTGCCAGCAGAGGGGGGGGAGAAAAACTGTTTTTT.

V is TRBV29-1 and J is TRBJ2-3, with 8 positions matching TRBD2. The trim removed 7 bases at V and 1 base at J, leaving 4 bases unmatched. The CDR3 spans 13 residues. Per the germline V gene, CDR1 is SQVTM and CDR2 is ANQGSEA. CDR3: CSAPAGGTDTQYF. The CDR3 nucleotides read TGCAGCGCGCCAGCGGGGGGCACAGATACGCAGTATTTT.

The chain employs TRBV3-1 (or the pseudogene TRBV3-2) and TRBJ1-5, with 9 bases that match TRBD1. Losses at the gene ends were 4 bases for V and 3 bases for J; bases not matched to a gene: 4. The CDR3 consists of 15 residues. Germline assignment: CDR1 LGHDT and CDR2 YNNKEL (reference sequence). The CDR3 spells CASSPTGGFNQPQHF. CDR3 sequence (DNA): TGTGCCAGCAGCCCAACAGGGGGCTTCAATCAGCCCCAGCATTTT.

The chain is built from TRBV7-9 and TRBJ2-5, with D unresolved. V was pared by 6 bases and J by 5 bases, with 13 bases between. Germline V gene sequence: CDR1 SEHNR, CDR2 FQNEAQ (reference sequence). The CDR3 extends over 13 amino acids. The CDR3 DNA follows: TGTGCCAGCAGGCTCTCGGGTACCGAGACCCAGTACTTC. Protein: CASRLSGTETQYF.

CDR3 in DNA: TGTGCCAGCAGCTTGACAGGGCTTGGGGAAAAACTGTTTTTT. Translated: CASSLTGLGEKLFF. V and J are TRBV5-4 and TRBJ1-4, with D possibly matching TRBD1 (6 bases). The germline V gene has CDR1 SGHNT and CDR2 YYREEE (reference sequence). Between the trimmed V and J ends, which lost 1 base and 8 bases, there was a span of 12 bases. This CDR3 spans 14 amino acids.

V gene TRBV27 combines with J gene TRBJ1-1; weak D call: TRBD1 (6 bases). Germline-derived CDR1 and CDR2 are MNHEY and SMNVEV (reference sequence). Trimming shortened V by 10 bases and J by 7 bases, and 19 bases separated the two germline ends. The CDR3 runs 13 residues. The chain's CDR3 is CATRAGGLNEAFF. The CDR3 DNA reads TGTGCCACCCGGGCCGGGGGGCTTAATGAAGCTTTCTTT.

The rearrangement links TRBV9 to TRBJ2-7; 10 bases line up with TRBD1. V lost 5 bases, J lost 5 bases, and 7 bases stayed unmatched. Germline V gene data show CDR1 as SGDLS and CDR2 as YYNGEE. There are 14 residues in the CDR3. CDR3 amino acids: CASSRQGANHEQYF. The CDR3 region has the DNA TGTGCCAGCAGTAGACAGGGGGCAAACCACGAGCAGTACTTC.

The CDR3 nucleotides are TGCGCCAGCAGCGCACAGGGCAGGGACTATGGCTACACCTTC. Amino acids: CASSAQGRDYGYTF. The chain employs TRBV5-1 and TRBJ1-2, with a weak D call TRBD1 (6 bases). Germline V gene lookup returns CDR1 SGHRS and CDR2 YFSETQ. This CDR3 region has 14 residues. Deletions cut 4 bases from V and 3 bases from J, with 13 bases between.

Written as DNA, the CDR3 is TGTGCCAGCAGCGTAGTGGCGGGGGCATACAATGAGCAGTTCTTC. Translating it yields CASSVVAGAYNEQFF. V usage is TRBV9 and J usage is TRBJ2-1, with D possibly TRBD2 on 7 matching bases. V gave up 0 bases and J gave up 4 bases, with 11 bases separating them. The CDR3 sequence is 15 residues long. Germline values: CDR1 SGDLS, CDR2 YYNGEE.

The CDR3 nucleotides read TGCGCCAGCAGCCAAGAATTTGGGACAGGGGTAGGGCAGTACTTC. Amino acid sequence: CASSQEFGTGVGQYF. The J gene is TRBJ2-7, the V gene TRBV4-1, with TRBD1 identical over 10 bases. This CDR3 is 15 amino acids long. Trimming took 0 bases from V and 9 from J; bases not matched to a gene: 8. Germline-derived CDR1 and CDR2 are MGHRA and YSYEKL.

V usage is TRBV5-6 and J usage is TRBJ1-4; 8 nucleotides line up with TRBD1. CDR1 and CDR2 from the germline V gene are SGHDT and YYEEEE. The CDR3 is 15 amino acids. Trimming removed 0 bases from V and 7 bases from J; junction bases left unmatched: 5. CDR3 DNA sequence: TGTGCCAGCAGCTTGGCCCAGGGGGCAATTGAAAAACTGTTTTTT. Protein sequence: CASSLAQGAIEKLFF.

This clone showed up just a few times. This sample also contains other DNA sequences that code for the same CDR3. The chain recombines TRBV6-5 with TRBJ1-2; D perhaps matches TRBD1 (6 bases). Trimming took 4 bases from V and 2 from J, leaving 11 bases between them. Germline V gene sequence: CDR1 MNHEY, CDR2 SVGAGI. The CDR3 runs to 14 residues. CDR3 in DNA: TGTGCCAGCAGTTCCCCAGGGGCCAACTATGGCTACACCTTC. This sequence encodes CASSSPGANYGYTF.

The gene calls are TRBV18 and TRBJ2-4; D gene unclear. The CDR3 has 14 amino acids. Germline CDR1 KGHSH, CDR2 LQKENI. V was cut by 6 bases and J by 0 bases, with 9 bases left in between. The CDR3 nucleotides are TGTGCCAGCTCCCTAAGTCTAGCCAAAAACATTCAGTACTTC. It codes for CASSLSLAKNIQYF.

This clone came up a few times. The chain combines TRBV5-1 with TRBJ2-7; 8 bases align to TRBD2. V lost 2 bases to trimming and J lost 5 bases; unmatched junction nucleotides: 9. Germline loops: CDR1 SGHRS, CDR2 YFSETQ. This CDR3 contains 15 residues. The CDR3 bases are TGCGCCAGCAGCTTAACCGGGACTAGTAGTGACGAGCAGTACTTC. This translates into CASSLTGTSSDEQYF.